This T cell receptor (beta chain) was captured by sequencing in a study of blood T cells in healthy people across ages. Per-sample PBMC isolation yielded at least 6 million cells. The second PCR ran about 6 to 12 cycles with a sample-barcoded 5' primer and J-beta primers. Sequencing yielded, for each sample, at least 2.5 million paired-end reads carrying CDR3. TCRdb re-called the 5' RACE reads through MiXCR, storing one row per CDR3 protein. The data contain 1.8 million or so distinct CDR3 sequences, roughly two fifths of them singletons. Trimming took 3 bases from V and 5 from J, leaving 10 bases between them. Germline V CDR1 and CDR2: MNHEY, SMNVEV (reference sequence). The CDR3 totals 13 residues. A word on this clonotype: What it binds is unknown.

Study-wide results and caveats: When set beside aged donors, long-lived donors presented more naive CD4+ cells and higher diversity.

The chain has TRBV27 and TRBJ2-5; D is unresolved. The specimen was blood. This receptor was obtained from a human donor in good health. CDR3 in DNA: TGTGCCAGCAGTTTCGGCGCTGTTGAGACCCAGTACTTC. Its translation is CASSFGAVETQYF.